The clone carrying this T cell receptor beta chain was found many times. The antigen is undetermined. It was genomic DNA that served as the template for profiling TCR beta VDJ and CDR3. TCRdb reprocessed the reads via MiXCR and lists one record per CDR3 protein. The data hold 150,000 to 200,000 distinct CDR3 sequences, with approximately 52% observed a single time. From germline, CDR1 is SGHAT and CDR2 FQNNGV. After removal of 3 bases from V and 6 bases from J, the junction contained 8 bases not matched to a gene. The CDR3 runs 15 residues. The record originates from a study of CD8+CD57+ T cells in acquired aplastic anemia. For the study at large: The average for DNA from sorted CD4+ and CD8+ cells was 3.2 ug.

Sequencing was done on patients that had shown CD8+CD57+ cell expansion by flow cytometry. Findings and limits, study-wide: CD8+ Simpson's diversity did not differ significantly between patients and controls. Patients had about 31 CD8+ CDR3 sequences in common with controls (the shared set).

This sequence was found in a human donor with aplastic anemia. V is TRBV11-2 and J is TRBJ1-1; the match to TRBD1 covers 9 bases. Sequenced sample: sorted CD4+, CD8+, or CD8+CD57+ T cells (not recorded which) from PBMCs. CDR3 DNA: TGTGCCAGCAGCTTCGGCCAGGGACAGGGCGCTGAAGCTTTCTTT. Protein: CASSFGQGQGAEAFF. The full variable domain, with the rest looked up from reference TRBV11-2 and TRBJ1-1, is EAGVAQSPRYKIIEKRQSVAFWCNPISGHATLYWYQQILGQGPKLLIQFQNNGVVDDSQLPKDRFSAERLKGVDSTLKIQPAKLEDSAVYLCASSFGQGQGAEAFFGQGTRLTVV.